Shown below are 4 T cell receptor beta chains from a single sample sequenced in a study of tumor-infiltrating lymphocytes in primary liver carcinoma. DNA and RNA were both co-extracted from approximately 22-30 mg of bulk tissue that had not been sorted. Total RNA (approximately 450 ng) served as template for TCR beta cDNA synthesis primed by a constant-region primer. Slightly modified ARM-PCR, run as three nested multiplex PCR rounds, produced the TCR beta libraries. Running 9 to 11 cycles apiece, the first two PCR rounds relied on TRBV1-TRBV30 forward primers together with a C-beta reverse primer. TCRdb called the multiplex PCR reads again in MiXCR, with one record for every CDR3 protein. This sample has under 200,000 distinct CDR3 sequences; 85% occur once, and the top ten carry around 18%. The sequenced sample was tumor tissue from primary liver carcinoma. The receptors were sampled from a man in his forties or fifties with primary liver carcinoma and hepatitis B virus infection.

A note on this clonotype: The junction differs from germline at one of its ends, possibly a read error. The rearrangement joins TRBV5-5 to TRBJ2-5, with D uncertain. The CDR3 extends over 17 amino acids. Germline V gene data show CDR1 as SGHKS and CDR2 as YYEKEE (reference sequence). The CDR3 nucleotides read TGTGCCAGCAACTTTCGACCACGAGGAAACCTGGGTGAGACCCAGTATTTC. Its protein product is CASNFRPRGNLGETQYF. The full variable domain, with the rest looked up from reference TRBV5-5 and TRBJ2-5, is DAGVTQSPTHLIKTRGQQVTLRCSPISGHKSVSWYQQVLGQGPQFIFQYYEKEERGRGNFPDRFSARQFPNYSSELNVNALLLGDSALYLCASNFRPRGNLGETQYFGPGTRLLVL.

As regards this clonotype: Compared with germline, one end of the junction differs, possibly owing to a read error. V is TRBV5-4 and J is TRBJ2-7; a possible D gene is TRBD2 (5 bases). Germline V gene sequence: CDR1 SGHNT, CDR2 YYREEE (reference sequence). This CDR3 has 15 amino acids. As DNA, the CDR3 is TGTGCCAGCAGCTCCCCGGGTGGGAGCTCCTACGACCAGTATTTC. Its protein is CASSSPGGSSYDQYF.

About this clonotype: Its ends do not fully match the called genes, so a read error is possible. The chain carries TRBV4-1 and TRBJ2-1; D perhaps matches TRBD2 (5 bases). The CDR3 covers 15 residues. From germline, CDR1 is MGHRA and CDR2 YSYEKL. The CDR3 region is CASSLMPGYGNEQFF. CDR3 sequence (DNA): TGTGCCAGCAGCCTTATGCCGGGGTATGGCAATGAGCAGTTCTTC.

A word on this clonotype: This may arise from a read error, as a much more abundant clone is one base away. This chain links TRBV5-1 with TRBJ1-2, with unresolved D. CDR1 is SGHRS and CDR2 is YFSETQ in the germline V gene. The CDR3 sequence is 15 residues long. CDR3 loop: CASGLESGELHGYTF. The CDR3 DNA reads as TGCGCCAGCGGCTTGGAATCCGGGGAACTTCATGGCTACACCTTC.